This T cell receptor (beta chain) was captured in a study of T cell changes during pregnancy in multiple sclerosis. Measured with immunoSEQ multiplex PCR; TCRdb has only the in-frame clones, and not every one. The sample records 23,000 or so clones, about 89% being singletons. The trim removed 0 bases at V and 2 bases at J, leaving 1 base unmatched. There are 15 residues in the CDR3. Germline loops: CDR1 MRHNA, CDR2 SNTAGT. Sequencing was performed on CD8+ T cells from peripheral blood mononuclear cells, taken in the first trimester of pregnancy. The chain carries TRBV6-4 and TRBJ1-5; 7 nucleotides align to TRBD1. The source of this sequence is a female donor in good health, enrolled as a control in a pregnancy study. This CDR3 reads CASSDSGQGNQPQHF. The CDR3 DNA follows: TGTGCCAGCAGTGACTCAGGACAGGGCAATCAGCCCCAGCATTTT.